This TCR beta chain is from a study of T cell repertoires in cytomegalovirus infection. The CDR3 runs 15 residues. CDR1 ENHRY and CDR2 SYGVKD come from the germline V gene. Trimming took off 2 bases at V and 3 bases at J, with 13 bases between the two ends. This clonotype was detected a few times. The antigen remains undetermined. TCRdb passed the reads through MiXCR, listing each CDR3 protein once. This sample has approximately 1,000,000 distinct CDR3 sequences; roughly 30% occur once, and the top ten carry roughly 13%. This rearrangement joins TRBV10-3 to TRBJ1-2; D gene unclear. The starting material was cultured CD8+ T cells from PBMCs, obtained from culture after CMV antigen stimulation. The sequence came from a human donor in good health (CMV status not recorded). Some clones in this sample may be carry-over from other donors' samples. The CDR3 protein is CAISESRPRHYGYTF. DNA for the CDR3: TGTGCCATCAGTGAGAGTAGGCCAAGACACTATGGCTACACCTTC.